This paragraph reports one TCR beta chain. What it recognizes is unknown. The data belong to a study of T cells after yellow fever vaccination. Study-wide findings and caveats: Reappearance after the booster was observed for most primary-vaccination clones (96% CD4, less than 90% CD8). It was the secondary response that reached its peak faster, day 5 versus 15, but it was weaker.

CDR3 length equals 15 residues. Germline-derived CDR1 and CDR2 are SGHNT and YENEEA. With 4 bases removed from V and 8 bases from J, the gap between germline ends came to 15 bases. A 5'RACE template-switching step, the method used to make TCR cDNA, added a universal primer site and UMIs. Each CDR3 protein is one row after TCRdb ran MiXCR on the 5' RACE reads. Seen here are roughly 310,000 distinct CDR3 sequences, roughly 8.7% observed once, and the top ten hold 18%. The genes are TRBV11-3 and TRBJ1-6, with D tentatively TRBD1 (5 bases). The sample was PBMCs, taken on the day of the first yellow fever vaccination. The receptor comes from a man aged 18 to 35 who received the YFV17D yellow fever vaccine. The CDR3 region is CASSSPGGGDSPLHF. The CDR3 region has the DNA TGTGCCAGCAGCTCACCGGGGGGGGGGGATTCACCCCTCCACTTT. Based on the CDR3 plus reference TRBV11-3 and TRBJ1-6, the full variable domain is EAGVVQSPRYKIIEKKQPVAFWCNPISGHNTLYWYLQNLGQGPELLIRYENEEAVDDSQLPKDRFSAERLKGVDSTLKIQPAELGDSAVYLCASSSPGGGDSPLHFGNGTRLTVT.